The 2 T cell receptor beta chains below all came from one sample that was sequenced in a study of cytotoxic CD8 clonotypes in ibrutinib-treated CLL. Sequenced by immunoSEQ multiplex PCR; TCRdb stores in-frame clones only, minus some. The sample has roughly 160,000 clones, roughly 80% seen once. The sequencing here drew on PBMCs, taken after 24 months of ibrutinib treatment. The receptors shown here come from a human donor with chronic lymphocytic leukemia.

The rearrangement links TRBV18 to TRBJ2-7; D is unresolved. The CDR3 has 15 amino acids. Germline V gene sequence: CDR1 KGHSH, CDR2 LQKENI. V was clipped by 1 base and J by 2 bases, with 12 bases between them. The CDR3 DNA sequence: TGTGCCAGCTCACCACTTGACGTTAGCACCTACGAGCAGTACTTC. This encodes CASSPLDVSTYEQYF.

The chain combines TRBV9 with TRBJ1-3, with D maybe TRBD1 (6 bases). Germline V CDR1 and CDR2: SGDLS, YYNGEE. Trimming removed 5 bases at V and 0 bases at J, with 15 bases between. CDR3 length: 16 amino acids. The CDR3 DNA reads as TGTGCCAGCAGACCTACAACAGGGTTCTCTGGAAACACCATATATTTT. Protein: CASRPTTGFSGNTIYF.